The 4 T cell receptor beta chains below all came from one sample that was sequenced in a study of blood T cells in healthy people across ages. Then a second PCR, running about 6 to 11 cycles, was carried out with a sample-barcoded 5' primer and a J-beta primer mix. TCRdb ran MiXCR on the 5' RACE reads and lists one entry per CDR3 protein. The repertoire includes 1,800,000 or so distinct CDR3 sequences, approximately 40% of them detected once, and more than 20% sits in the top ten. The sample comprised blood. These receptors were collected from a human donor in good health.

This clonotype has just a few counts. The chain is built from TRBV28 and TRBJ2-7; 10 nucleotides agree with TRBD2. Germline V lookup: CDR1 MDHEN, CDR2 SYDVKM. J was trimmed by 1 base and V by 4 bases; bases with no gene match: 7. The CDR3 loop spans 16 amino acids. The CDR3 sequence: CASSSSGGAGSYEQYF. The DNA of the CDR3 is TGTGCCAGCAGTTCGAGCGGGGGGGCCGGTTCCTACGAGCAGTACTTC. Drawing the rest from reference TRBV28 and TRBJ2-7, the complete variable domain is DVKVTQSSRYLVKRTGEKVFLECVQDMDHENMFWYRQDPGLGLRLIYFSYDVKMKEKGDIPEGYSVSREKKERFSLILESASTNQTSMYLCASSSSGGAGSYEQYFGPGTRLTVT.

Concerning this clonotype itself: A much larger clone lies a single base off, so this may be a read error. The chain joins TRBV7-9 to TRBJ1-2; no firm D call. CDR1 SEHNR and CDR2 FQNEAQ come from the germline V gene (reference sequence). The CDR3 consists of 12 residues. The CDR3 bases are TGTGCCAGCGGCTTGGAGTTTAGGGGCTACACCTTC. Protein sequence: CASGLEFRGYTF.

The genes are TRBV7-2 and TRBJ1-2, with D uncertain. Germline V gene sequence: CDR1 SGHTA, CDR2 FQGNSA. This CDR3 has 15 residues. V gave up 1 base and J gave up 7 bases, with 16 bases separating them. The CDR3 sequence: CASSLGVTLGGGYTF. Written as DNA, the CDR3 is TGTGCCAGCAGCTTAGGTGTCACCCTAGGTGGTGGCTACACCTTC.

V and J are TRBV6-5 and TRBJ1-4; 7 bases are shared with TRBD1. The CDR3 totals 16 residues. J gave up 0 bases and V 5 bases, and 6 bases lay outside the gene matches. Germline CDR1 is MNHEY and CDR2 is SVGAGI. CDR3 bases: TGTGCCAGCAGTCGGGGACAGCTTGCAACTAATGAAAAACTGTTTTTT. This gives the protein CASSRGQLATNEKLFF.